The sequence of this T cell receptor beta chain was determined in a study of beta chain features in type 1 diabetes. General observations from the study: Fewer junction insertions and more nucleotide deletions appeared in type 1 diabetes patients.

As for this clone: The antigen is unknown.

The investigators reverse transcribed all of the isolated RNA, so they sequenced expressed TCRB transcripts. Clones were sequenced by immunoSEQ multiplex PCR, and TCRdb holds only the in-frame ones, with some missing. The repertoire holds under 90,000 clones, with around 32% as singletons. The TCR comes from a woman aged 18-30 years in good health. The sequencing sample was made of stem cell memory CD4+ T cells from blood.

The CDR3 is CASSYGTGRGYTF. The CDR3 DNA is TGTGCCAGCAGTTATGGGACAGGACGTGGCTACACCTTC. V usage is TRBV6-5 and J usage is TRBJ1-2; TRBD1 matches at 8 bases. The germline CDR1 and CDR2 sequences are MNHEY and SVGAGI. There are 13 residues in the CDR3. V gave up 3 bases and J gave up 7 bases; unmatched junction bases: 4.